These 20 T cell receptor beta chains were all obtained from the same sample, sequenced in a study of CD4 T cells in relation to SARS-CoV-2 and coronaviruses. The unexposed donors gave CD4+ T cells in about 2011-2019, prior to COVID-19. CD4+ T cells were isolated from the cells after nine to eleven days of culture. No cognate antigen is known for these TCRs. Assay used: immunoSEQ multiplex PCR; TCRdb lists only in-frame clones, some missing. The table has some 23,000 clones, over 65% seen once. The sample consisted of CD4+ T cells from PBMCs, cultured in vitro. These receptors all come from a human donor in good health.

This clone was seen a few times. This chain connects TRBV7-9 to TRBJ2-7; D is unclear. The CDR3 contains 15 residues. The V end was cut by 1 base, the J end by 2 bases, with 12 bases between. The germline CDR1 and CDR2 sequences are SEHNR and FQNEAQ (reference sequence). CDR3 loop: CASSLGTRPPYEQYF. The DNA of the CDR3 is TGTGCCAGCAGCTTAGGGACCCGACCACCCTACGAGCAGTACTTC.

This clone is a singleton in its sample. The chain uses TRBV3-1 (or the pseudogene TRBV3-2) and TRBJ2-3; TRBD2 agrees at 8 bases. The ends lost 3 bases at V and 3 bases at J; junction bases unmatched: 8. Germline V gives CDR1 LGHDT, CDR2 YNNKEL (reference sequence). The CDR3 runs 16 residues. CDR3 sequence: CASSHRSGRATDTQYF. In DNA form, the CDR3 reads TGTGCCAGCAGCCATCGAAGCGGGAGAGCGACAGATACGCAGTATTTT.

The chain recombines TRBV2 with TRBJ2-2; no reliable D call. The V gene's germline CDR1 is SNHLY and CDR2 FYNNEI. The CDR3 covers 14 residues. The ends were cut back, 0 bases at V and 5 bases at J, with 7 bases in the middle. The CDR3 sequence: CASSEATRTGELFF. The CDR3 nucleotides read TGTGCCAGCAGTGAAGCGACCCGGACCGGGGAGCTGTTTTTT.

The rearrangement uses TRBV27 and TRBJ2-3; 14 bases line up with TRBD2. Germline V gene sequence: CDR1 MNHEY, CDR2 SMNVEV (reference sequence). V shed 5 bases and J 2 bases; nucleotides not matched to a gene: 6. This CDR3 region has 17 residues. The CDR3 DNA sequence: TGTGCCAGCAGTGGTGGGACTAGCGGGGGTTACACAGATACGCAGTATTTT. It is translated as CASSGGTSGGYTDTQYF.

V gene TRBV2 combines with J gene TRBJ1-5; TRBD1 is a possible D gene (5 bases). Germline V gene sequence: CDR1 SNHLY, CDR2 FYNNEI. CDR3 size: 14 residues. V was cut by 8 bases and J by 0 bases, with 11 bases left in between. CDR3 loop: CASSRQNSNQPQHF. DNA of the CDR3: TGTGCCAGCTCAAGACAGAATAGCAATCAGCCCCAGCATTTT.

Regarding this clone: One end of the junction does not line up with germline, which may come from a read error. The chain joins TRBV30 to TRBJ1-2, with D unclear. The CDR3 runs 12 residues. Germline assignment: CDR1 GTSNPN and CDR2 SVGIG (reference sequence). CDR3 sequence: CAWSVWGRTFSF. CDR3 in DNA: TGTGCCTGGAGTGTGTGGGGTAGGACCTTTTCCTTC.

Only a few counts were recorded for this clone. This chain uses TRBV2 with TRBJ1-6; possibly TRBD1 for D (5 bases). The CDR3 extends over 15 amino acids. V was pared by 4 bases and J by 7 bases, with 14 bases between. The germline CDR1 and CDR2 sequences are SNHLY and FYNNEI. The CDR3 region is CASSVRVGGNSPLHF. In DNA, the CDR3 is TGTGCCAGCAGTGTCAGGGTGGGAGGGAATTCACCCCTCCACTTT. The variable domain in full, completed from reference TRBV2 and TRBJ1-6, reads EPEVTQTPSHQVTQMGQEVILRCVPISNHLYFYWYRQILGQKVEFLVSFYNNEISEKSEIFDDQFSVERPDGSNFTLKIRSTKLEDSAMYFCASSVRVGGNSPLHFGNGTRLTVT.

V usage is TRBV10-3 and J usage is TRBJ1-4; 7 bases are a match to TRBD1. CDR1 and CDR2 from the germline V gene are ENHRY and SYGVKD. The CDR3 length is 15 residues. After removal of 0 bases from V and 7 bases from J, the junction contained 5 bases not matched to a gene. The DNA for the CDR3 is TGTGCCATCAGTGAGTCCAGACAGGGCGGTGAAAAACTGTTTTTT. Its translation is CAISESRQGGEKLFF.

The V gene is TRBV5-8, the J gene TRBJ1-6, with D hard to call. The length of the CDR3 is 16 residues. V was pared by 3 bases and J by 7 bases, with 17 bases between. Germline-derived CDR1 and CDR2 are SGHTS and YDEGEE. The CDR3 coding sequence is TGTGCCAGCAGCTCCCGTGTGAGCCGACGAAATTCACCCCTCCACTTT. It yields the protein CASSSRVSRRNSPLHF.

This rearrangement joins TRBV20-1 to TRBJ2-7; D is unclear. Germline V gene data show CDR1 as DFQATT and CDR2 as SNEGSKA (reference sequence). The V and J ends lost 6 bases and 3 bases respectively, with 9 bases between them. The CDR3 contains 11 residues. The CDR3 loop is CSAKGLYEQYF. The CDR3 coding sequence is TGCAGTGCCAAAGGTCTCTACGAGCAGTACTTC.

The chain carries TRBV19 and TRBJ1-4; TRBD1 aligns across 7 bases. Germline V lookup: CDR1 LNHDA, CDR2 SQIVND (reference sequence). V lost 5 bases and J lost 0; bases outside the gene matches: 9. CDR3 size: 17 residues. CDR3 in DNA: TGTGCCAGTAGTGGGCCGGGACAGCGAGCAACTAATGAAAAACTGTTTTTT. This gives the protein CASSGPGQRATNEKLFF. The full variable domain, with the rest looked up from reference TRBV19 and TRBJ1-4, is DGGITQSPKYLFRKEGQNVTLSCEQNLNHDAMYWYRQDPGQGLRLIYYSQIVNDFQKGDIAEGYSVSREKKESFPLTVTSAQKNPTAFYLCASSGPGQRATNEKLFFGSGTQLSVL.

V gene TRBV6-5 combines with J gene TRBJ2-3; TRBD2 matches at 14 bases. CDR3 length equals 15 residues. Per the germline V gene, CDR1 is MNHEY and CDR2 is SVGAGI. With 5 bases clipped from V and 6 bases from J, the junction kept 4 bases outside the gene matches. This CDR3 is CASSRLAGGRDTQYF. DNA for the CDR3: TGTGCCAGCAGTCGACTAGCGGGGGGGCGCGATACGCAGTATTTT.

The table lists this clone with a few counts. The chain has TRBV7-9 and TRBJ2-7, with TRBD1 identical over 7 bases. Germline loops: CDR1 SEHNR, CDR2 FQNEAQ (reference sequence). Trimming removed 3 bases from V and 4 bases from J; junction bases left unmatched: 3. The CDR3 contains 13 residues. This chain's CDR3 is CASSLTGRYEQYF. The CDR3 region has the DNA TGTGCCAGCAGCTTGACAGGGCGTTACGAGCAGTACTTC.

Of note for this clone: The germline gene is not matched at one end of the junction; a read error may be the cause. The CDR3 sequence: CASSHSSGRGTDTQYF. CDR3 bases: TGTGCCAGCAGTCACTCTAGCGGGAGGGGCACAGATACGCAGTATTTT. The chain has TRBV6-6 and TRBJ2-3, with 12 positions matching TRBD2. The germline gives CDR1 MNHNY, CDR2 SVGAGI (reference sequence). The CDR3 loop spans 16 amino acids.

The rearrangement uses TRBV10-2 and TRBJ1-1; the D is unclear. Trimming took off 4 bases at V and 1 base at J, with 7 bases between the two ends. In germline, CDR1 is WSHSY, CDR2 SAAADI. This CDR3 is built from 13 residues. This CDR3 reads CASSGWQNTEAFF. CDR3 DNA sequence: TGCGCCAGCAGTGGGTGGCAGAACACTGAAGCTTTCTTT.

This chain connects TRBV20-1 to TRBJ2-1; TRBD2 aligns across 10 bases. The CDR3 has 14 residues. The junction had 10 bases not matched to a gene; V was cut back by 3 bases and J by 11 bases. From germline, CDR1 is DFQATT and CDR2 SNEGSKA (reference sequence). DNA for the CDR3: TGCAGTGCTAGTCAAGCGGGGGGGTTAAGTAAGCAGTTCTTC. Translation: CSASQAGGLSKQFF.

The rearrangement links TRBV6-2 or TRBV6-3 to TRBJ1-2, with 8 nucleotides matching TRBD1. The V gene's germline CDR1 is MNHEY and CDR2 SVGEGT. This CDR3 has 17 amino acids. Unmatched junction bases numbered 12, after V lost 0 bases and J lost 6 bases. CDR3 residues: CASSYSSPRTGRNGYTF. The CDR3 nucleotides are TGTGCCAGCAGTTACTCGAGCCCACGGACAGGGAGGAATGGCTACACCTTC.

CDR3 residues: CASSLTGTGVYNEQFF. The CDR3 coding sequence is TGCGCCAGCAGCTTGACCGGGACAGGGGTCTACAATGAGCAGTTCTTC. The V and J genes are TRBV5-1 and TRBJ2-1, with TRBD1 identical over 10 bases. This CDR3 has 16 residues. Losses at the gene ends were 1 base for V and 3 bases for J; bases not matched to a gene: 4. Germline V gene lookup returns CDR1 SGHRS and CDR2 YFSETQ. Full variable domain (outside the CDR3, taken from reference TRBV5-1 and TRBJ2-1): KAGVTQTPRYLIKTRGQQVTLSCSPISGHRSVSWYQQTPGQGLQFLFEYFSETQRNKGNFPGRFSGRQFSNSRSEMNVSTLELGDSALYLCASSLTGTGVYNEQFFGPGTRLTVL.

The gene calls are TRBV5-4 and TRBJ2-1; 9 bases are a match to TRBD1. The CDR3 runs 15 residues. Germline loops: CDR1 SGHNT, CDR2 YYREEE (reference sequence). The V segment lost 0 bases and the J segment 5 bases; nucleotides outside the gene matches: 3. CDR3 nucleotides: TGTGCCAGCAGCTTGGACAGGGGGCTCCACAATGAGCAGTTCTTC. As protein: CASSLDRGLHNEQFF.

The J gene is TRBJ2-6, the V gene TRBV3-1 (or the pseudogene TRBV3-2); maybe TRBD1 (5 bases). Germline V gene sequence: CDR1 LGHDT, CDR2 YNNKEL (reference sequence). Trimming took 5 bases from V and 1 from J, leaving 9 bases between them. This CDR3 is built from 15 residues. The CDR3 protein is CASSYRGSGANVLTF. DNA of the CDR3: TGTGCCAGCAGCTATAGGGGTTCTGGGGCCAACGTCCTGACTTTC.